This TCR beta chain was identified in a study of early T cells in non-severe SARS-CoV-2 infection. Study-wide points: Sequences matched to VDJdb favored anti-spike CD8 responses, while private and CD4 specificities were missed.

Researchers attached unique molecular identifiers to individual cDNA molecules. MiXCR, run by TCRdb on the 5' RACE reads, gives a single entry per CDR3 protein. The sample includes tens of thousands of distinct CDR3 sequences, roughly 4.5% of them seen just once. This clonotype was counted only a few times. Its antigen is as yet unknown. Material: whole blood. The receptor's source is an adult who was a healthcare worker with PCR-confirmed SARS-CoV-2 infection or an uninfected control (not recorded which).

The DNA for the CDR3 is TGTGCCAGCAGCCCCACGTCAGTGAGGGTCTACGAGCAGTACTTC. The encoded protein is CASSPTSVRVYEQYF. The J gene is TRBJ2-7, the V gene TRBV7-2, with D perhaps matching TRBD2 (5 bases). V dropped 5 bases and J dropped 3 bases, with 17 bases sitting between them. The CDR3 loop spans 15 amino acids. The germline V gene encodes CDR1 SGHTA and CDR2 FQGNSA.